This TCR beta chain was retrieved from a study of blood T cell repertoires in COVID-19 (dated by TCRdb to 2020 to 2021). General notes on the study: Samples covering the acute and convalescent phases of COVID-19 were provided by collaborators in the United States, Italy and Spain. Deeply sampled blood TCRbeta repertoires from subjects exposed to, actively infected with, or recovered from COVID-19 were included in the dataset. The repertoires were released in a freely available public database meant as a resource for research on the immune response to SARS-CoV-2. HLA class I and class II types, where available, came from metadata supplied by the sample provider rather than from assay-based typing. The material from the prospective study consisted of cDNA or gDNA derived from T cells, B-cell-depleted T cells, or PBMCs. A de-identified subject ID, COVID-19 status, age in years and sex were almost always included in the sample metadata. Samples came from the ongoing ImmuneRACE study (first 160 participants) plus 1,254 subjects from 6 global collaborators. The investigation overall reported the following: The quantity of clinical and demographic metadata differed by source and by participant and was supplied without curation.

V and J are trimmed by 2 bases and 4 bases, and the gene matches miss 3 bases of the junction. Its CDR3 holds 14 amino acids, cysteine through phenylalanine. The kept DNA is CDR3 alone, 42 bases in frame from the first base. CDR1 is given as SGHTA and CDR2 as FQGNSA, both from the germline V gene. A remark on this clone: Which antigen it targets is not known. Base quality data are lacking; no much larger clone is found one base away. The sample holds other DNA sequences that translate to the same CDR3.

The immunoSEQ Assay, a bias-controlled multiplex PCR, was used to amplify TCRbeta CDR3 regions from genomic DNA. The published analysis was carried out like this. The number of nucleated cells in each sample was estimated from the amplification of reference gene primers within the assay. Sequence reads were collapsed and filtered to measure the absolute abundance of every unique TCRbeta CDR3 rearrangement. Productive Simpson clonality was computed per sample as the square root of Simpson's diversity index over productive rearrangements. TCRdb took over this immuneACCESS table, retaining in-frame rearrangements with V and J assigned. Such tables are incomplete; in checked studies, under half of the missing clones stem from an unresolved V gene, and the remainder is unexplained. The D gene and trimming were derived from the DNA, and the V and J assignments and clone size from that table. A total of under 80,000 clones appear in this sample, around 86% of them only once. The top ten clones comprise approximately 12% of the sample.

Each collaborating institution followed its own protocols to collect whole blood in K2EDTA tubes. For TCRbeta analysis, collaborator samples were shipped as frozen whole blood, as isolated PBMCs, or as DNA extracted from either sample type. The receptor comes from a human donor in a cohort sampled during active COVID-19. Sequences were obtained from peripheral blood. The chain uses TRBV7-2 and TRBJ2-3, with TRBD2 matching 7 junction bases. Here is the DNA: TGTGCCAGCAGCTTATCGCGGGGGTCAGATACGCAGTATTTT. Its coded protein is CASSLSRGSDTQYF.